This T cell receptor beta chain derives from a study of monozygotic twins with inflammatory bowel disease. TCRalpha and TCRbeta cDNA was put through two nested PCRs of about 15 and 9 cycles. TCRdb re-called the 5' RACE reads, yielding one record per CDR3 amino acid sequence without DNA. The sample spans 400,000 or so distinct CDR3 sequences; the ten largest clones claim about 2.3%. The CDR3 consists of 16 residues. The clonotype comes from a human donor with ulcerative colitis or Crohn's disease, or a healthy co-twin of an affected twin (not recorded which). The source material was blood. The chain uses TRBV12-3 or TRBV12-4 and TRBJ1-5; the TCRdb D gene call, TRBD1, has no DNA to confirm it. This CDR3 reads CASSLARDRVHQPQHF.